Listed here is a single T cell receptor (beta chain). This sample is drawn from a study of CD8+CD57+ T cells in acquired aplastic anemia. Genomic DNA, serving as template, underwent TCR beta VDJ and CDR3 profiling. TCRdb reprocessed the reads with MiXCR, giving one entry per CDR3 protein. The sample shows approximately 100,000 distinct CDR3 sequences, around two thirds of them seen only once. CD8+CD57+ cell expansion had been shown by flow cytometry in patients chosen for sequencing. The CDR3 has 13 residues. With 6 bases removed from V and 1 base from J, the gap between germline ends came to 10 bases. Per germline, CDR1 MNHNS and CDR2 SASEGT.

The chain carries TRBV6-1 and TRBJ2-7; TRBD2 might be the D (7 bases). The specimen was sorted CD4+, CD8+, or CD8+CD57+ T cells (not recorded which) from PBMCs. The source is a human donor with aplastic anemia. This CDR3 is CASRRGLSYEQYF. DNA for the CDR3: TGTGCCAGCAGGCGGGGGCTTTCCTACGAGCAGTACTTC.